This TCR beta chain derives from a study of blood T cell repertoires in COVID-19. As for the study in general: In each case, the material was cDNA or gDNA derived from T cells, B-cell-depleted T cells, or PBMCs.

V dropped 6 bases and J dropped 6 bases, with 18 bases sitting between them. Germline CDR1 reads SGHTA; CDR2 reads FQGTGA. The CDR3 loop spans 15 amino acids. The sample holds a few counts of this clone. The data were produced by immunoSEQ multiplex PCR, yet TCRdb's version contains in-frame clones alone and is incomplete. The data hold 110,000 to 150,000 clones, with under 85% observed a single time. Specimen: peripheral blood. The chain uses TRBV7-3 and TRBJ1-5; perhaps TRBD1 as D (5 bases). This receptor was taken from a human donor in a cohort sampled during active COVID-19. The CDR3 reads CASSPGHIPGQPQHF. CDR3 bases: TGTGCCAGCAGTCCCGGACATATCCCAGGTCAGCCCCAGCATTTT.